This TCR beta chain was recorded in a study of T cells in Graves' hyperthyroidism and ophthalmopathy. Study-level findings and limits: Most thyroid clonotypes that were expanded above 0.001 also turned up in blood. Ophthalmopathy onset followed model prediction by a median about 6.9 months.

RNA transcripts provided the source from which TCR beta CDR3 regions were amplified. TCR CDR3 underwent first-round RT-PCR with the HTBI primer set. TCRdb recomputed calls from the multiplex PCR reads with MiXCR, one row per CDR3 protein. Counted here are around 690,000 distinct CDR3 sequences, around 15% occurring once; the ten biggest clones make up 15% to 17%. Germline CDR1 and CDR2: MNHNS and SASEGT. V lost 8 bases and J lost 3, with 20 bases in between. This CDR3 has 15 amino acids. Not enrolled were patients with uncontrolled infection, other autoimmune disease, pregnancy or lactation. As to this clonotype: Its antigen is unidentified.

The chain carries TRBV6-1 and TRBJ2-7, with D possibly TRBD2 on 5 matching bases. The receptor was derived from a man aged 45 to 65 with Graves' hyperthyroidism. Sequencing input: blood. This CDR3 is CASERTGALGYEQYF. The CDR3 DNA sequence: TGTGCCAGCGAAAGAACCGGCGCACTAGGCTACGAGCAGTACTTC.